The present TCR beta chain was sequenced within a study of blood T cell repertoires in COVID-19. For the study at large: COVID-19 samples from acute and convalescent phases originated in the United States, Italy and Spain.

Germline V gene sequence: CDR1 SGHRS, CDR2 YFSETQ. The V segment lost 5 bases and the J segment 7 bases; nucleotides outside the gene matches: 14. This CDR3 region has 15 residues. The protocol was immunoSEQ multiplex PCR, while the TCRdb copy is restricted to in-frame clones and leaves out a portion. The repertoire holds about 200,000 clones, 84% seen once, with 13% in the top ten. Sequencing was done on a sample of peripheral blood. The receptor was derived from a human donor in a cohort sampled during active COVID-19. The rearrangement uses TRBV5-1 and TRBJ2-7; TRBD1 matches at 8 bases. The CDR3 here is CASRRTGQEASEQYF. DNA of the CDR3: TGCGCCAGCAGGAGGACGGGACAGGAGGCGTCAGAGCAGTACTTC.